This passage covers 25 T cell receptor beta chains from one sample sequenced in a study of T cell clonality in common variable immunodeficiency. Profiling relied on immunoSEQ multiplex PCR, and the TCRdb table lists in-frame clones only, not all of them. The sample is made up of about 64,000 clones, none counted only once. Sequencing used peripheral blood mononuclear cells. Source of these receptors: a person between 18 and 75 years old in good health.

The sample holds many counts of this clone. The read ends 3 residues before the CDR3 terminus; that terminus is restored from the germline J gene. V gene TRBV29-1 combines with J gene TRBJ1-3, with 8 bases fitting TRBD1. The CDR3 length is 12 residues. From germline, CDR1 is SQVTM and CDR2 ANQGSEA. The chain's CDR3 is CRGRQGKNTIYF. The sequenced part of the CDR3 DNA is TGCAGGGGTCGACAGGGGAAAAACACC.

The table lists this clone with a few counts. The sequenced part of the CDR3 DNA is TGTGCCAGCTCCTCGCTAGCGGGACAAGATACC. It codes for CASSSLAGQDT. The whole CDR3 region reads CASSSLAGQDTYTF. The chain carries TRBV18 and TRBJ1-2; a possible D gene is TRBD1 (6 bases). The missing CDR3 end, 3 residues past where the read stops, is filled in from the germline J gene. CDR1 is KGHSH and CDR2 is LQKENI in the germline V gene. CDR3 length equals 14 residues.

At least ten counts were recorded for this clone. The read gets to within 3 residues of the CDR3 end, and the germline J gene fills in the rest. V usage is TRBV5-1 and J usage is TRBJ2-3; perhaps TRBD1 as D (5 bases). Trimming left V 0 bases short and J 6 bases short, with 14 bases between. The CDR3 runs 15 residues. Germline V gene lookup returns CDR1 SGHRS and CDR2 YFSETQ. The CDR3 loop reads CASSLAGQGFDTQYF. The CDR3 bases that were read are TGCGCCAGCAGCTTGGCCGGGCAGGGATTTGATACG.

This clone has a count of ten or more. The CDR3 extends 3 residues past the end of the read, so its final part is completed from the germline J gene. This chain links TRBV27 with TRBJ1-5; TRBD1 matches at 7 bases. Germline CDR1 MNHEY, CDR2 SMNVEV (reference sequence). The CDR3 covers 14 residues. The V gene end was trimmed by 6 bases and the J gene end by 3 bases; junction bases not matched to a gene: 5. CDR3 protein: CASRLTGYNQPQHF. Incomplete CDR3 DNA: TGTGCCAGCAGATTGACAGGGTACAATCAGCCC.

This clone was seen a few times. The CDR3 extends 3 residues past the end of the read, so its final part is completed from the germline J gene. The V and J genes are TRBV10-2 and TRBJ1-2; TRBD1 agrees at 7 bases. CDR3 length: 14 residues. The trim removed 7 bases at V and 5 bases at J, leaving 10 bases unmatched. The germline CDR1 and CDR2 sequences are WSHSY and SAAADI. The covered CDR3 bases are TGCGCCAGCAACCCAGGACAGGCGTCGTATGGC. Translated: CASNPGQASYG. The CDR3 in its entirety is CASNPGQASYGYTF.

In its sample, this clone was seen many times. The read finishes 3 residues shy of the CDR3 end, and the germline J gene is used to complete it. The chain couples TRBV20-1 to TRBJ1-1; 8 nucleotides line up with TRBD1. Trimming removed 7 bases from V and 2 bases from J; junction bases left unmatched: 6. The CDR3 is made up of 13 amino acids. Germline values: CDR1 DFQATT, CDR2 SNEGSKA (reference sequence). The sequenced part of the CDR3 DNA is TGCAGTGGCGTACAGGGGGGAAACACTGAA. Translated: CSGVQGGNTE. The whole CDR3 is CSGVQGGNTEAFF.

This clone occurred many times. The read is 3 residues too short to cover the CDR3 end, so that end is filled in from the germline J gene. The rearrangement uses TRBV5-4 and TRBJ2-2; possibly TRBD2 for D (5 bases). Trimming shortened V by 0 bases and J by 6 bases, and 12 bases separated the two germline ends. Germline V lookup: CDR1 SGHNT, CDR2 YYREEE (reference sequence). CDR3 size: 15 residues. CDR3 amino acids: CASSLGGPWAGELFF. CDR3 DNA, as far as it was read: TGTGCCAGCAGCTTGGGCGGGCCGTGGGCCGGGGAG.

This clone was seen ten or more times. CDR3 protein: CASTDRGYTYEQYF. The CDR3 bases that were read are TGTGCCAGCACTGACAGGGGTTATACCTACGAG. The V gene is TRBV6-1, the J gene TRBJ2-7, with TRBD1 matching 8 bases. The sequenced fragment ends 3 residues before the CDR3 boundary, so the rest is inferred from the germline J gene. The V and J ends lost 7 bases and 2 bases, in that order; junction bases with no gene match: 7. Germline CDR1 and CDR2: MNHNS and SASEGT. This CDR3 region has 14 residues.

This clone was observed at least ten times. The CDR3 end lies 3 residues beyond the end of the read and is filled in from the germline J gene. The V and J genes are TRBV19 and TRBJ2-3, with D possibly TRBD1 on 5 matching bases. This CDR3 contains 15 residues. Germline CDR1 reads LNHDA; CDR2 reads SQIVND (reference sequence). Trimming removed 4 bases from V and 0 bases from J, with 11 bases in between. CDR3 DNA (partial): TGTGCCAGTAGTACCACAGGAACTAGCACAGATACG. Amino acids: CASSTTGTSTDT. The full CDR3 sequence reads CASSTTGTSTDTQYF.

Ten or more counts support this clone. The read terminates 3 residues ahead of where the CDR3 ends, so the germline J gene completes it. The gene calls are TRBV20-1 and TRBJ1-2; TRBD1 matches 7 bases. The ends lost 5 bases at V and 5 bases at J; junction bases unmatched: 11. CDR3 length: 14 amino acids. From germline, CDR1 is DFQATT and CDR2 SNEGSKA (reference sequence). The sequenced part of the CDR3 DNA is TGCAGTGCTGGTGGGGGGACAGCCGATTATGGC. Its translation is CSAGGGTADYG. The whole CDR3 is CSAGGGTADYGYTF.

This clone was counted ten times or more. The sequenced fragment ends 3 residues before the CDR3 boundary, so the rest is inferred from the germline J gene. This sequence joins TRBV19 and TRBJ2-1; D remains ambiguous. Germline lookup yields CDR1 LNHDA and CDR2 SQIVND (reference sequence). The CDR3 extends over 12 amino acids. With 5 bases removed from V and 4 bases from J, the gap between germline ends came to 6 bases. CDR3 DNA (partial): TGTGCCAGTAGTCCCCCGTACAATGAG. Translation: CASSPPYNE. The complete CDR3 reads CASSPPYNEQFF.

There are many counts of this clone. A junction end diverges from the germline sequence, so it may reflect a read error. Sequencing ends 3 residues short of the CDR3 end; the germline J gene provides the rest. V gene TRBV19 combines with J gene TRBJ2-3, with D possibly TRBD1 on 6 matching bases. CDR1 is LNHDA and CDR2 is SQIVND in the germline V gene (reference sequence). This CDR3 comprises 15 residues. The CDR3 loop reads CASTPRGGQADTQYF. The CDR3 bases that were read are TGTGCGAGTACCCCGAGAGGGGGTCAGGCAGATACG. The entire variable domain, with the rest obtained from reference TRBV19 and TRBJ2-3, is as follows: DGGITQSPKYLFRKEGQNVTLSCEQNLNHDAMYWYRQDPGQGLRLIYYSQIVNDFQKGDIAEGYSVSREKKESFPLTVTSAQKNPTAFYLCASTPRGGQADTQYFGPGTRLTVL.

This clone was seen repeatedly, ten times or more. The CDR3 end falls 3 residues outside the read, so it is completed with the germline J gene. The J gene is TRBJ2-5, the V gene TRBV20-1; D is perhaps TRBD1 or TRBD2 (6 bases each). This CDR3 comprises 14 residues. Trimming removed 0 bases from V and 5 bases from J, with 13 bases in between. Germline-derived CDR1 and CDR2 are DFQATT and SNEGSKA (reference sequence). The CDR3 region is CSARDRRGWETQYF. The DNA read from the CDR3 is TGCAGTGCTAGAGATCGGAGGGGGTGGGAGACC.

This clone was seen repeatedly, ten times or more. Read coverage stops 3 residues before the CDR3 terminus; the germline J gene supplies the remainder. The gene calls are TRBV19 and TRBJ2-2; 9 bases match TRBD2. The CDR3 spans 17 residues. Germline V gene sequence: CDR1 LNHDA, CDR2 SQIVND (reference sequence). The V gene end was trimmed by 3 bases and the J gene end by 9 bases; junction bases not matched to a gene: 14. CDR3 bases read: TGTGCCAGTAGTATGGGGTCAGCGGGGGGTTTCGGCAGGGAG. Its protein is CASSMGSAGGFGRE. The whole CDR3 protein reads CASSMGSAGGFGRELFF.

Many counts were recorded for this clone. The read falls 3 residues short of the CDR3 end, and the missing part is taken from the germline J gene. J is TRBJ2-1 and V is TRBV7-9; TRBD1 agrees at 11 bases. Germline CDR1 is SEHNR and CDR2 is FQNEAQ (reference sequence). With 1 base clipped from V and 8 bases from J, the junction kept 4 bases outside the gene matches. The CDR3 has 15 amino acids. The CDR3 sequence is CASSLDGTGGDEQFF. The CDR3 bases that were read are TGTGCCAGCAGCTTAGACGGGACAGGGGGGGATGAG.

This clone appeared many times. The read stops 3 residues short of the end of the CDR3; the missing end is completed from the germline J gene. J is TRBJ2-3 and V is TRBV5-4; the match to TRBD1 covers 9 bases. The junction had 6 bases not matched to a gene; V was cut back by 3 bases and J by 4 bases. Germline V gene lookup returns CDR1 SGHNT and CDR2 YYREEE (reference sequence). The CDR3 loop spans 15 amino acids. The part of the CDR3 DNA that was read is TGTGCCAGCAGCTCGGGACAGGGCCGCTCAGATACG. Translating it yields CASSSGQGRSDT. In full, the CDR3 reads CASSSGQGRSDTQYF.

This clone was seen at least ten times. The CDR3 extends 3 residues past the end of the read, so its final part is completed from the germline J gene. V and J are TRBV19 and TRBJ2-2; 7 bases are a match to TRBD1. Trimming at V came to 1 base and at J to 7 bases, leaving 3 bases not matched to a gene. The CDR3 is made up of 14 amino acids. Germline lookup yields CDR1 LNHDA and CDR2 SQIVND (reference sequence). CDR3 amino acids: CASSIGQGVGELFF. The DNA read from the CDR3 is TGTGCCAGTAGTATAGGCCAGGGGGTCGGGGAG.

At least ten counts were recorded for this clone. The read ends 3 residues before the CDR3 terminus; that terminus is restored from the germline J gene. The chain carries TRBV5-4 and TRBJ2-5; TRBD1 agrees at 9 bases. The CDR3 has 16 amino acids. Germline V gene lookup returns CDR1 SGHNT and CDR2 YYREEE (reference sequence). V shed 3 bases and J 4 bases; nucleotides not matched to a gene: 10. The DNA read from the CDR3 is TGTGCCAGCAGCTCCGGACAGGGGCGAGATGGAGAGACC. It is translated as CASSSGQGRDGET. From start to end, the CDR3 is CASSSGQGRDGETQYF.

This clone was observed many times. The read comes to an end 3 residues before the CDR3 does, leaving the germline J gene to fill in the end. This chain links TRBV5-1 with TRBJ1-2, with 8 bases lining up with TRBD1. Trimming took 1 base from V and 7 from J; bases not matched to a gene: 6. The CDR3 covers 14 residues. Germline V CDR1 and CDR2: SGHRS, YFSETQ. The CDR3 loop is CASSLRQGYRGYTF. The part of the CDR3 DNA that was read is TGCGCCAGCAGCTTGCGACAGGGGTATCGTGGC.

This clone came up many times. The CDR3 end falls 3 residues outside the read, so it is completed with the germline J gene. The chain carries TRBV28 and TRBJ1-3; D remains ambiguous. CDR3 length equals 13 residues. Trimming took 8 bases from V and 4 from J, leaving 12 bases between them. Germline CDR1 reads MDHEN; CDR2 reads SYDVKM. The CDR3 protein is CASREGAGNTIYF. The CDR3 DNA, read in part, is TGTGCCAGCCGAGAGGGTGCCGGAAACACC.

The sample holds many counts of this clone. This CDR3 is CSAAKLAIDTQYF. CDR3 DNA, as far as it was read: TGCAGTGCGGCGAAACTAGCTATCGATACG. The chain joins TRBV20-1 to TRBJ2-3; possible D gene TRBD2, 6 bases. The read ends 3 residues early relative to the CDR3; the germline J gene fills the gap. CDR1 DFQATT and CDR2 SNEGSKA come from the germline V gene (reference sequence). The V and J ends lost 6 bases and 6 bases respectively, with 16 bases between them. The CDR3 has 13 residues.

This clone was counted many times. The DNA ends 3 residues before the CDR3 does, and the rest of the CDR3 is filled in from the germline J gene. This sequence joins TRBV30 and TRBJ1-2, with D hard to call. Germline V CDR1 and CDR2: GTSNPN, SVGIG (reference sequence). CDR3 size: 12 residues. V lost 7 bases and J lost 2, with 11 bases in between. The CDR3 DNA, read in part, is TGTGCCTCCACTGAAGGGAACTATGGC. The encoded protein is CASTEGNYG. From start to end, the CDR3 is CASTEGNYGYTF.

This clone has a count of ten or more. The read terminates 3 residues ahead of where the CDR3 ends, so the germline J gene completes it. This chain links TRBV5-1 with TRBJ1-3; possible D gene TRBD1, 6 bases. The CDR3 is made up of 16 amino acids. Trimming pared 0 bases from V and 1 base from J, leaving 11 bases between. Germline assignment: CDR1 SGHRS and CDR2 YFSETQ. Here the CDR3 reads CASSLANTGSGNTIYF. The CDR3 DNA, read in part, is TGCGCCAGCAGCTTGGCTAATACAGGGTCTGGAAACACC.

This clone was counted at least ten times. The read terminates 3 residues ahead of where the CDR3 ends, so the germline J gene completes it. V and J are TRBV11-2 and TRBJ2-3; no clear D gene. Trimming removed 3 bases from V and 0 bases from J, with 7 bases in between. CDR1 is SGHAT, CDR2 FQNNGV, per germline. CDR3 length: 14 amino acids. The CDR3 loop reads CASSLQFSTDTQYF. The covered CDR3 bases are TGTGCCAGCAGCTTGCAGTTTAGCACAGATACG.

This clone was observed at least ten times. With the read ending 3 residues before the CDR3 end, the germline J gene is used to fill in that end. The rearrangement joins TRBV5-1 to TRBJ1-1, with 7 bases aligning to TRBD1. J lost 1 base, V lost 5 bases, and 8 bases had no gene match. The CDR3 covers 15 residues. In germline, CDR1 is SGHRS, CDR2 YFSETQ. CDR3 DNA (partial): TGCGCCAGCAGTCTTGACGACAGGGAGAACACTGAA. It codes for CASSLDDRENTE. The entire CDR3 protein reads CASSLDDRENTEAFF.